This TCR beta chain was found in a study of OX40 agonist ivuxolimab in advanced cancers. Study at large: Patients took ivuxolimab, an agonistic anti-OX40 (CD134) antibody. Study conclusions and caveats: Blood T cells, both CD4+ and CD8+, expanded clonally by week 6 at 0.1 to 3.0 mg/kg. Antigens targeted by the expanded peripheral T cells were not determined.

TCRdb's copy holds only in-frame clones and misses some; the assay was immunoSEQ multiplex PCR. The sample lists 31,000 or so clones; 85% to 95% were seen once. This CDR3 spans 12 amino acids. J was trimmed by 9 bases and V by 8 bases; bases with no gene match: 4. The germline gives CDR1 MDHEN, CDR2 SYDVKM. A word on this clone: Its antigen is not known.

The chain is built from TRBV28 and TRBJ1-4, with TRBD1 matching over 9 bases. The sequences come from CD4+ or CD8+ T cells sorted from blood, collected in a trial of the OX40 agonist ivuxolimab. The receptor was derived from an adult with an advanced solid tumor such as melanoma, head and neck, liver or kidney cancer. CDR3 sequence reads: CASRDREKKLFF. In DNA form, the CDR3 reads TGTGCCAGCCGGGACAGGGAGAAAAAACTGTTTTTT.